The sample holds one count of the clone carrying this T cell receptor beta chain. What it recognizes is unknown. Time point described: pretreatment peripheral blood. V lost 4 bases to trimming and J lost 6 bases; unmatched junction nucleotides: 8. CDR1 and CDR2 (germline): KGHSH, LQKENI. There are 15 residues in the CDR3. Measured with immunoSEQ multiplex PCR; TCRdb has only the in-frame clones, and not every one. The sample lists roughly 63,000 clones; 80% to 85% were seen once. This specimen belongs to a study of PD-L1 blockade in urothelial cancer. Background on the study: Enrolled patients had been treated previously with 0 to 3 chemotherapy regimens. Typically, measured as a median, blood samples had over 120,000 T cells. Treatment start was followed by blood analysis at 3 weeks (second dose) and again at 6 weeks.

General study points: Better survival was predicted by below-median pretreatment blood TCR clonality.

The clonotype originates from an older man with urothelial cancer. V is TRBV18 and J is TRBJ1-4, with TRBD1 identical over 7 bases. The sample consisted of PBMCs, taken around atezolizumab (anti-PD-L1) treatment. The CDR3 DNA follows: TGTGCCAGCTCACTTACCGGGACAGCCTATGAAAAACTGTTTTTT. The encoded protein is CASSLTGTAYEKLFF.